This T cell receptor (beta chain) was identified during a study of CD8 T cells in ankylosing spondylitis. General observations from the study: Blood of patients with ankylosing spondylitis appeared to be characterized by a TCR beta motif of eight or nine highly homologous variants. Several of the motif variants were reported before in synovial fluid and blood from reactive arthritis. Reportedly, disease-linked clones are significantly enriched in ankylosing spondylitis patients' matched synovial fluid.

In making TCR beta libraries, quantitative 5'-RACE with molecular barcodes was used. TCRdb passed the 5' RACE reads through MiXCR, listing each CDR3 protein once. The table shows more than 600,000 distinct CDR3 sequences, with 15% to 20% occurring only once. Turning to this clonotype: Its antigen is not identified.

This CDR3 has 14 amino acids. The V gene end was trimmed by 5 bases and the J gene end by 4 bases; junction bases not matched to a gene: 6. In germline, CDR1 is SGHTA, CDR2 FQGNSA. Material: blood, either unsorted or a sorted T cell fraction (not recorded which). The clonotype was recovered from a male donor with ankylosing spondylitis. This chain connects TRBV7-2 to TRBJ2-5, with 8 bases lining up with TRBD2. CDR3 DNA sequence: TGTGCCAGCAGCCTCCCGGGGGGGAGAGAGACCCAGTACTTC. The encoded protein is CASSLPGGRETQYF.